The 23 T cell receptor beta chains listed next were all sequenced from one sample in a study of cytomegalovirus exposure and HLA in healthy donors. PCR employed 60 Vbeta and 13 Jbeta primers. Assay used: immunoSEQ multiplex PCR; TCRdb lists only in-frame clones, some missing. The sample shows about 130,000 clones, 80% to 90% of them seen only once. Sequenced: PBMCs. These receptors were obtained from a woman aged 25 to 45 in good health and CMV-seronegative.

The CDR3 sequence is CAVGQVFNYGYTF. CDR3 bases: TGTGCCGTCGGACAGGTCTTCAACTATGGCTACACCTTC. The chain joins TRBV10-3 to TRBJ1-2, with 7 bases that match TRBD1. Trimming removed 11 bases from V and 2 bases from J; junction bases left unmatched: 8. The CDR3 is 13 residues long. Germline V CDR1 and CDR2: ENHRY, SYGVKD.

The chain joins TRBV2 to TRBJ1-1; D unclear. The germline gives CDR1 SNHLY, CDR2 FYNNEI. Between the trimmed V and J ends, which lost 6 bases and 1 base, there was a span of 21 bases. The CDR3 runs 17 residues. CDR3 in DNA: TGTGCCAGCAGGGATGGCCCTAGGATGAGGCGGAACACTGAAGCTTTCTTT. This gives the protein CASRDGPRMRRNTEAFF.

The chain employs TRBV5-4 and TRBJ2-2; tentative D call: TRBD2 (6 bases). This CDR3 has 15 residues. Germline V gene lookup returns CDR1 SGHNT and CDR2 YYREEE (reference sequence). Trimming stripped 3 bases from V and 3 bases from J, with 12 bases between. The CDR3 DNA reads TGTGCCAGCAGCTCGAGGCGGGGAGACACCGGGGAGCTGTTTTTT. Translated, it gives CASSSRRGDTGELFF.

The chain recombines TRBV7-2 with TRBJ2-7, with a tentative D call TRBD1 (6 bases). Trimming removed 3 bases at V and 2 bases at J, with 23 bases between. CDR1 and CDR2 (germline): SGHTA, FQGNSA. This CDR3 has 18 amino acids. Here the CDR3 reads CASSFSGTLYGPPYEQYF. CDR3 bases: TGTGCCAGCAGCTTCTCCGGGACACTGTATGGGCCGCCCTACGAGCAGTACTTC.

The CDR3 DNA reads as TGCGCCAGCAGCTTGTCCCCGGCAACTAATGAAAAACTGTTTTTT. It encodes CASSLSPATNEKLFF. The chain is built from TRBV5-1 and TRBJ1-4; the D is unclear. The CDR3 covers 15 residues. Germline V CDR1 and CDR2: SGHRS, YFSETQ. V lost 1 base to trimming and J lost 0 bases, with 7 bases between them. Full variable domain (remainder filled in from reference TRBV5-1 and TRBJ1-4): KAGVTQTPRYLIKTRGQQVTLSCSPISGHRSVSWYQQTPGQGLQFLFEYFSETQRNKGNFPGRFSGRQFSNSRSEMNVSTLELGDSALYLCASSLSPATNEKLFFGSGTQLSVL.

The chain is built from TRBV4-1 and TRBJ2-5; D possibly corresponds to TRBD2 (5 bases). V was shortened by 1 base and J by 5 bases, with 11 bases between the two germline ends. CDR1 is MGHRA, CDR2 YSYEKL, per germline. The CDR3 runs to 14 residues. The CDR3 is CASSQVEARETQYF. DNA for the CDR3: TGCGCCAGCAGCCAAGTGGAGGCTAGGGAGACCCAGTACTTC.

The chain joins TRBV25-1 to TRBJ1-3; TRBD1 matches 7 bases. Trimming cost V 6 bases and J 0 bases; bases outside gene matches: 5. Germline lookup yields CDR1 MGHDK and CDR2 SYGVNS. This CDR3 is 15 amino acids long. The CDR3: CASSVDRASGNTIYF. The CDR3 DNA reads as TGTGCCAGCAGCGTAGACAGGGCCTCTGGAAACACCATATATTTT.

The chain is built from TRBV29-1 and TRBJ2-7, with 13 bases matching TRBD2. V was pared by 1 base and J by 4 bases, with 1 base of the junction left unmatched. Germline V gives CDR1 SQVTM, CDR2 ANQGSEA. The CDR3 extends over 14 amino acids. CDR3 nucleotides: TGCAGCGTTGAAGGGACTAGCGGGGGATACGAGCAGTACTTC. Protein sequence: CSVEGTSGGYEQYF.

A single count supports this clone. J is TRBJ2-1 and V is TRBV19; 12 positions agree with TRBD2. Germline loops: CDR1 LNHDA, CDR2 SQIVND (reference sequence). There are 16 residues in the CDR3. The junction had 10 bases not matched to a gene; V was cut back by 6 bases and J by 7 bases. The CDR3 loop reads CASSTLGLAGLNEQFF. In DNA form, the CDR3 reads TGTGCCAGTAGCACACTTGGACTAGCGGGATTGAATGAGCAGTTCTTC. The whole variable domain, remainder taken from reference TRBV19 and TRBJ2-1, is DGGITQSPKYLFRKEGQNVTLSCEQNLNHDAMYWYRQDPGQGLRLIYYSQIVNDFQKGDIAEGYSVSREKKESFPLTVTSAQKNPTAFYLCASSTLGLAGLNEQFFGPGTRLTVL.

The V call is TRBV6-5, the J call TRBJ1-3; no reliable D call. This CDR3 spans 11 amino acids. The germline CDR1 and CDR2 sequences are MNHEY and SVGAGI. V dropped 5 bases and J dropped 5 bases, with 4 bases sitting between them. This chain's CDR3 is CASSSRNTIYF. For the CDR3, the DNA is TGTGCCAGCAGTAGCAGAAACACCATATATTTT.

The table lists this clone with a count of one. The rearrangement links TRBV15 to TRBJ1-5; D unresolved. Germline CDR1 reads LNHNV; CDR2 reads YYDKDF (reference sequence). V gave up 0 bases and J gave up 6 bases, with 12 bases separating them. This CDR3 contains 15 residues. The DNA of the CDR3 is TGTGCCACCAGCAGAGACAGGTCCTTGGGTCAGCCCCAGCATTTT. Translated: CATSRDRSLGQPQHF.

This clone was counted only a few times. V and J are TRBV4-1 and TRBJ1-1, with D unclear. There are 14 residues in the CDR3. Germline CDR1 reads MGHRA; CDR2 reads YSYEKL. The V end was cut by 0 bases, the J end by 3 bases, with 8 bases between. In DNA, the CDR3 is TGCGCCAGCAGCCAAGAGGGCAGGTACACTGAAGCTTTCTTT. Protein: CASSQEGRYTEAFF.

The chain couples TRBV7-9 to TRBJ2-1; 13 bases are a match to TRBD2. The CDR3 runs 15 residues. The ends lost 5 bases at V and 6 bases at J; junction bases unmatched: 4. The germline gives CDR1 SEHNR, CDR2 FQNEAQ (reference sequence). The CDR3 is CASSTTSGRANEQFF. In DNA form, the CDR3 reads TGTGCCAGCAGCACCACTAGCGGGAGGGCCAATGAGCAGTTCTTC.

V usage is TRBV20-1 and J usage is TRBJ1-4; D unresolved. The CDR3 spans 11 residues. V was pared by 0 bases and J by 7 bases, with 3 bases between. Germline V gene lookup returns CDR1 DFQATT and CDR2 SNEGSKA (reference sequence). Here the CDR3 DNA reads TGCAGTGCTAGAGATCGTGAAAAACTGTTTTTT. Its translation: CSARDREKLFF.

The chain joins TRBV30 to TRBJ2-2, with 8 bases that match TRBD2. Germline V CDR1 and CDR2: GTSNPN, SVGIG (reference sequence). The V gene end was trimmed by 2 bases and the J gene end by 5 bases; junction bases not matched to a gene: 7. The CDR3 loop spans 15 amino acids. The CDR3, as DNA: TGTGCCTGGAGTAAGGCGGGGGGACGGACCGGGGAGCTGTTTTTT. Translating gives CAWSKAGGRTGELFF.

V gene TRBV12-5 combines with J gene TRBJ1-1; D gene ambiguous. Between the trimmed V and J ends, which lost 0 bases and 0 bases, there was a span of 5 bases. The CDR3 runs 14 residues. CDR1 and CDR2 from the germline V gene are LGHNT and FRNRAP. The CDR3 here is CASGLVSLNTEAFF. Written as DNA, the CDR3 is TGTGCTAGTGGTTTGGTATCGTTGAACACTGAAGCTTTCTTT.

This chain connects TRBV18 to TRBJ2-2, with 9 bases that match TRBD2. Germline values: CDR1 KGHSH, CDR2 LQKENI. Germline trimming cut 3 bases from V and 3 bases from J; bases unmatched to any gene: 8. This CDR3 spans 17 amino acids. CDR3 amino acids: CASSPSSRLADTGELFF. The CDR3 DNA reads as TGTGCCAGCTCACCCTCTTCCCGACTAGCGGACACCGGGGAGCTGTTTTTT.

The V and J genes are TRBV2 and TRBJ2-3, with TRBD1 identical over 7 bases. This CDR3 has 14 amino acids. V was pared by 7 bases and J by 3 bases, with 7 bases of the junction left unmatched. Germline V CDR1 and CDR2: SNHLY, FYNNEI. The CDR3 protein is CASNRQGLTDTQYF. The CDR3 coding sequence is TGTGCCAGCAATCGACAGGGCCTTACAGATACGCAGTATTTT.

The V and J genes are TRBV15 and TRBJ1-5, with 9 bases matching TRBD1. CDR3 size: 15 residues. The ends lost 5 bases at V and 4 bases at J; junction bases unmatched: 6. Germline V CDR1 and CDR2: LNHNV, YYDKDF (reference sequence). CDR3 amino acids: CATSGIGQGNQPQHF. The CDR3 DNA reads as TGTGCCACCAGCGGTATCGGACAGGGGAATCAGCCCCAGCATTTT.

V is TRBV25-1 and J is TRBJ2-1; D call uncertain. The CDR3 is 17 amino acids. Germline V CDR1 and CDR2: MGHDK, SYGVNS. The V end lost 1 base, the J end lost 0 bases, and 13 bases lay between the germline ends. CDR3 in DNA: TGTGCCAGCAGTGAATTGGGTAGCTCGCTCTCCTACAATGAGCAGTTCTTC. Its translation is CASSELGSSLSYNEQFF.

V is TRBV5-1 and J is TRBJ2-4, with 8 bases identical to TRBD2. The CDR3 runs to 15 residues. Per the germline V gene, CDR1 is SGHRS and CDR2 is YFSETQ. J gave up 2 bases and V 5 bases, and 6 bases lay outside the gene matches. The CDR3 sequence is CASRPGGDTKNIQYF. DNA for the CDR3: TGCGCCAGCAGGCCCGGGGGGGACACCAAAAACATTCAGTACTTC.

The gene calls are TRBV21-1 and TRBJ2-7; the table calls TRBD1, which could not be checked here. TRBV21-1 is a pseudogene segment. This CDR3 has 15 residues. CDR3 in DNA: TGTGCCAGCAGCAAAGTTAACAGTCAGATGCGCGAGCAGTACTTC. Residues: CASSKVNSQMREQYF.

DNA for the CDR3: TGTGCCAGCAGCTTCTCGGACACTGAAGCTTTCTTT. Its protein is CASSFSDTEAFF. This chain links TRBV7-2 with TRBJ1-1; D not certain. The CDR3 extends over 12 amino acids. The ends were cut back, 3 bases at V and 3 bases at J, with 5 bases in the middle. Germline values: CDR1 SGHTA, CDR2 FQGNSA.